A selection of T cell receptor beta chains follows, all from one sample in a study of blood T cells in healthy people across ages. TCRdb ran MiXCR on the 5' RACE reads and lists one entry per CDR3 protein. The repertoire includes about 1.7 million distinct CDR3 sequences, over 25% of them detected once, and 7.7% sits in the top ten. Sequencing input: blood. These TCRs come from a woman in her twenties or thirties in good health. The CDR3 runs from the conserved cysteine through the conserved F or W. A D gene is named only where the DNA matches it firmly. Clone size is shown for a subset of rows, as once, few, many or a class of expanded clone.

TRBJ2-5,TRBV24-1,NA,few,TGTGCCACCAGTGATCCAGGGGAAGAGACCCAGTACTTC,CATSDPGEETQYF
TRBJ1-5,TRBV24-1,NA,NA,TGTGCCACCAGTGATTCGCTGGGTCAGCCCCAGCATTTT,CATSDSLGQPQHF
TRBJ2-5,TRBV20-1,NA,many,TGCAGTGCTCCCCGTGGAGGGGAGACCCAGTACTTC,CSAPRGGETQYF
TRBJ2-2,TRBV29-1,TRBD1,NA,TGCAGCGTGGGGTCCGGGACAGGCAACACCAGGGAGCTGTTTTTT,CSVGSGTGNTRELFF
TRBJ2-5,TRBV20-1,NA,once,TGCAGTGCTAGAGATAGTGGGCTTCTCTACGTGCAGTACTTC,CSARDSGLLYVQYF
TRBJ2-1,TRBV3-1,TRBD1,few,TGTGCCAGCAGCCTGGGACAGGAGGTTTATGAGCAGTTCTTC,CASSLGQEVYEQFF
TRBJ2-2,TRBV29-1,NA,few,TGCAGCACCAAGACCGATACGAACACCGGGGAGCTGTTTTTT,CSTKTDTNTGELFF
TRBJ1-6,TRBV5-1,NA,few,TGCGCCAGCAGCTTGGCGGGGCCTCCATCACCCCTCCACTTT,CASSLAGPPSPLHF
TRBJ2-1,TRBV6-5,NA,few,TGTGCCAGCAGTTCTCCACCCTACGAGCAGTTCTTC,CASSSPPYEQFF
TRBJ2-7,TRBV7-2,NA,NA,TGTACCAGCAGCTTAGGTCCAGGGGCGCGAGAGCAGTACTTC,CTSSLGPGAREQYF
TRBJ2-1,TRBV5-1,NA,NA,TGCGCCAGCAGCATAGTTGGTGACTCCGGCAATGAGCAGTTCTTC,CASSIVGDSGNEQFF
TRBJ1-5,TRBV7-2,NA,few,TGTGCCAGCAGCTTAGTTGGAGGACGGAATCAGCCCCAGCATTTT,CASSLVGGRNQPQHF
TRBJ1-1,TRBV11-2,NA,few,TGTGCCAGCAGCTTAGATCCCCGGGCCGGTGAGAACACTGAAGCTTTCTTT,CASSLDPRAGENTEAFF
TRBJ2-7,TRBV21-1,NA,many,TGTGCCAGCAGCAGACGAAACGATTACTCCGGGACAGGGTTATACGAGCAGTACTTC,CASSRRNDYSGTGLYEQYF
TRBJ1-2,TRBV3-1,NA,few,TGTGCCAGCAGCTCGCCCGTGGGAACCGCCTATGGCTACACCTTC,CASSSPVGTAYGYTF
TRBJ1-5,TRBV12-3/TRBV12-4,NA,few,TGTGCCAGCAGTTTAGCGGCGGCACTTAGCAATCAGCCCCAGCATTTT,CASSLAAALSNQPQHF
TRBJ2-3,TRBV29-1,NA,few,TGCAGCGCAGGGGGGGGGACTACAGATACGCAGTATTTT,CSAGGGTTDTQYF
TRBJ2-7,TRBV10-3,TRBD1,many,TGTGCCATCAGGGGGACAGCCTACGAGCAGTACTTC,CAIRGTAYEQYF
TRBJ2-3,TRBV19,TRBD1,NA,TGTGCCAGTAATAACAGGGGAAGTTTGGAAGATACGCAGTATTTT,CASNNRGSLEDTQYF
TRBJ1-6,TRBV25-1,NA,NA,TGTGCCAGCAGTGAATTGGGGGAGAGAATCGACTCACCCCTCCACTTT,CASSELGERIDSPLHF
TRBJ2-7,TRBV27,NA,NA,TGTGCCAGCAGTTCGGTGGGGCCGCCTTACGAGCAGTACTTC,CASSSVGPPYEQYF
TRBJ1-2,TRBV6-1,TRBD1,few,TGTGCCAGCAGCCCTGGGGTAGGACAGGGGCATGGCTACACCTTC,CASSPGVGQGHGYTF
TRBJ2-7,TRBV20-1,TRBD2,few,TGCAGTGCTTCCAGACTAGCGGGACACGAGCAGTACTTC,CSASRLAGHEQYF
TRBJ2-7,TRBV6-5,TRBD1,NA,TGTGCCAGCAGTTACGACAGGGCACCTTTCTACGAGCAGTACTTC,CASSYDRAPFYEQYF
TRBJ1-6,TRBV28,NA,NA,TGTGCCAGCACTTCAGGTCCGGGAACCCTCCACTTT,CASTSGPGTLHF
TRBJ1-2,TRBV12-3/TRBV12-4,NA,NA,TGTGCCAGCAGTTCCCCGGGGAGGGCGGAATATGGCTACACCTTC,CASSSPGRAEYGYTF
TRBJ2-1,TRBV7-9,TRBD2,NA,TGTGCCAGCAGCCCGGGGGGGAGTTTTGTCTTCAATGAGCAGTTCTTC,CASSPGGSFVFNEQFF
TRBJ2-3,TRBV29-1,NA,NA,TGCAGCGTTGAAACCGGGACCACAGATACGCAGTATTTT,CSVETGTTDTQYF
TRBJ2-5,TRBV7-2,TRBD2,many,TGTGCCAGCAGCTTTGGTAGCGGGAGGGAAGAGACCCAGTACTTC,CASSFGSGREETQYF
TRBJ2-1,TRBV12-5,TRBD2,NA,TGTGCTAGTGGTCGAGCGGGGGTTTACAATGAGCAGTTCTTC,CASGRAGVYNEQFF
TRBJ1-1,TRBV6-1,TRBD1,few,TGTGCCAGCAGTCCCCTCCCAGGACAGGGGGCAGGCACTGAAGCTTTCTTT,CASSPLPGQGAGTEAFF
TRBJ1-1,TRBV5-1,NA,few,TGCGCCAGCAGCTTATCCTCGGAGGGAGCTGAAGCTTTCTTT,CASSLSSEGAEAFF
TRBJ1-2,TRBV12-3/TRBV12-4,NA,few,TGTGCCAGCAGTCTCGACGGAGATCATGGCTACACCTTC,CASSLDGDHGYTF
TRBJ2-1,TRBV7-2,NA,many,TGTGCCAGCAGCTTTAGAGGGAGAGATGAGCAGTTCTTC,CASSFRGRDEQFF
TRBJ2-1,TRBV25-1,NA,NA,TGTGCCAGCAGTCCAAGGGGAGGGCAGGGGTCGAATGAGCAGTTCTTC,CASSPRGGQGSNEQFF
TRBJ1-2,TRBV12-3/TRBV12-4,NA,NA,TGTGCCAGCAGTACCCAAGGACAGCTTTTGGGCTACACCTTC,CASSTQGQLLGYTF
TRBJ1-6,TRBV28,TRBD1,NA,TGTGCCAGCAGTTTCTCAGGGGGCCCGAATTCACCCCTCCACTTT,CASSFSGGPNSPLHF
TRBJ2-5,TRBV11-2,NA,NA,TGTGCCAGCAGCACGCGCCCCCTTGCGACCCAGTACTTC,CASSTRPLATQYF
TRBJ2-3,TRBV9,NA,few,TGTGCCAGCAGCGTAGAACAGGCCCCTCCGTCCTCTACGCAGTATTTT,CASSVEQAPPSSTQYF
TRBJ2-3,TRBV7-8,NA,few,TGTGCCAGCAGCCCATATGAGGGCTCGGATACGCAGTATTTT,CASSPYEGSDTQYF